Listed here are 14 T cell receptor beta chains from one sample, sequenced in a study of identical twins. Each CDR3 protein gets one entry after TCRdb re-called the 5' RACE reads with MiXCR. The sample lists around 250,000 distinct CDR3 sequences, more than 9.5% occurring once. These data also featured in a second study, about yellow fever vaccine responses in identical twins.

The sample consisted of memory (CD45RO+) T cells sorted from blood. These receptors originate from a woman in her late teens or twenties in good health.

This clonotype was recorded a few times. This sequence joins TRBV7-2 and TRBJ1-1, with D unclear. The CDR3 is 14 amino acids. Trimming shortened V by 1 base and J by 0 bases, and 6 bases separated the two germline ends. Germline V gene lookup returns CDR1 SGHTA and CDR2 FQGNSA. This chain's CDR3 is CASSLGAMNTEAFF. In DNA form, the CDR3 reads TGTGCCAGCAGCTTAGGGGCCATGAACACTGAAGCTTTCTTT.

In its sample, this clonotype was seen many times. V and J are TRBV5-1 and TRBJ2-3; no reliable D call. Germline CDR1 and CDR2: SGHRS and YFSETQ. The V end was cut by 3 bases, the J end by 4 bases, with 6 bases between. This CDR3 has 12 residues. The CDR3 DNA is TGCGCCAGCAGCTGGACCGCAGATACGCAGTATTTT. Amino acid sequence: CASSWTADTQYF.

This clonotype was found once. V is TRBV20-1 and J is TRBJ2-1; 11 bases are a match to TRBD2. This CDR3 is 15 amino acids long. Germline CDR1 DFQATT, CDR2 SNEGSKA (reference sequence). V shed 1 base and J 2 bases; nucleotides not matched to a gene: 1. DNA of the CDR3: TGCAGTGCTAGAGTAGCGGGAGGGCCCTACAATGAGCAGTTCTTC. This gives the protein CSARVAGGPYNEQFF.

This clonotype has just a few counts. The chain couples TRBV28 to TRBJ1-2; the match to TRBD1 covers 8 bases. The CDR3 sequence is 15 residues long. CDR1 is MDHEN, CDR2 SYDVKM, per germline. The ends lost 5 bases at V and 6 bases at J; junction bases unmatched: 11. The CDR3: CASSPRRTGGDGYTF. CDR3 coding DNA: TGTGCCAGCAGTCCTCGACGTACAGGGGGTGATGGCTACACCTTC.

This clonotype was counted ten times or more. The CDR3, as DNA: TGCAGCGTTGGGGACGGATACAATGAGCAGTTCTTC. It encodes CSVGDGYNEQFF. The genes are TRBV29-1 and TRBJ2-1; D tentatively reads TRBD1 or TRBD2 (5 bases each). The CDR3 consists of 12 residues. CDR1 SQVTM and CDR2 ANQGSEA come from the germline V gene. V lost 4 bases and J 4 bases, leaving 8 bases between the germline ends.

This clonotype was found many times. V and J are TRBV6-2 or TRBV6-3 and TRBJ1-5, with TRBD1 identical over 9 bases. Per germline, CDR1 MNHEY and CDR2 SVGEGT. V was clipped by 2 bases and J by 5 bases; unmatched bases: 4. The length of the CDR3 is 15 residues. The CDR3 DNA follows: TGTGCCAGCAGTTACAGTGGGACAGGGTATCAGCCCCAGCATTTT. Translating it yields CASSYSGTGYQPQHF.

This clonotype was seen at least ten times. The chain couples TRBV5-1 to TRBJ2-3; D is undetermined. Germline CDR1 and CDR2: SGHRS and YFSETQ. V lost 4 bases to trimming and J lost 6 bases, with 12 bases between them. The CDR3 covers 13 residues. This CDR3 is CASSLSGYDTQYF. The CDR3 DNA reads as TGCGCCAGCAGCCTATCAGGTTACGATACGCAGTATTTT.

This sequence joins TRBV3-1 and TRBJ2-3; 7 bases agree with TRBD2. CDR3 length: 16 amino acids. V was clipped by 6 bases and J by 2 bases; unmatched bases: 11. Per the germline V gene, CDR1 is LGHDT and CDR2 is YNNKEL (reference sequence). DNA of the CDR3: TGTGCCAGCAGTCCTATCGGGACTACCTACACAGATACGCAGTATTTT. As protein: CASSPIGTTYTDTQYF.

V usage is TRBV9 and J usage is TRBJ1-5; maybe TRBD1 (6 bases). Germline CDR1 reads SGDLS; CDR2 reads YYNGEE. V dropped 0 bases and J dropped 4 bases, with 11 bases sitting between them. The CDR3 sequence is 15 residues long. The CDR3 region is CASSVDGTRNQPQHF. CDR3 nucleotides: TGTGCCAGCAGCGTAGACGGGACAAGAAATCAGCCCCAGCATTTT.

The sample holds many counts of this clonotype. This chain uses TRBV2 with TRBJ2-3; 7 bases are shared with TRBD2. Germline V gives CDR1 SNHLY, CDR2 FYNNEI. The CDR3 contains 14 residues. The V and J ends lost 8 bases and 2 bases, in that order; junction bases with no gene match: 7. CDR3 DNA: TGTGCCAGCGCATTAAGCGGGACCACAGATACGCAGTATTTT. Translated: CASALSGTTDTQYF.

This clonotype was seen only a few times. The chain links TRBV10-2 to TRBJ2-1; the D is unclear. Trimming removed 4 bases at V and 0 bases at J, with 16 bases between. Germline CDR1 reads WSHSY; CDR2 reads SAAADI. The CDR3 covers 17 residues. The CDR3 loop reads CASSAAVLNRSYNEQFF. CDR3 coding DNA: TGCGCCAGCAGTGCTGCGGTCCTGAACCGCTCCTACAATGAGCAGTTCTTC.

V gene TRBV28 combines with J gene TRBJ2-2; D is perhaps TRBD2 (6 bases). The CDR3 spans 14 residues. Trimming removed 11 bases from V and 2 bases from J, with 15 bases in between. Germline assignment: CDR1 MDHEN and CDR2 SYDVKM. In nucleotides, the CDR3 is TGTGCCGGGAGGAAGGTCTTTAACACCGGGGAGCTGTTTTTT. Translating it yields CAGRKVFNTGELFF.

This clonotype was detected ten times or more. Its ends do not fully match the called genes, so a read error is possible. V is TRBV5-1 and J is TRBJ2-6; tentatively, D is TRBD1 (6 bases). Per the germline V gene, CDR1 is SGHRS and CDR2 is YFSETQ. The CDR3 runs 15 residues. In DNA form, the CDR3 reads TGTGCCAGCAGTTTAGGGGGTTCAGGGGCCAACGTCCTGACTTTC. It specifies CASSLGGSGANVLTF.

Many counts were recorded for this clonotype. This chain joins TRBV7-2 and TRBJ2-2; 7 bases are shared with TRBD1. This CDR3 has 15 residues. Per the germline V gene, CDR1 is SGHTA and CDR2 is FQGNSA. Unmatched junction bases numbered 4, after V lost 1 base and J lost 5 bases. The CDR3 nucleotides are TGTGCCAGCAGCTTAGGAGACAGGGATACCGGGGAGCTGTTTTTT. This sequence encodes CASSLGDRDTGELFF.